The table lists the clone carrying this T cell receptor (beta chain) with many counts. As it was prepared, the TCRbeta library received unique molecular identifiers. TCRdb re-derived calls from the PCR reads in MiXCR, one entry per CDR3 protein. The sample holds hundreds of thousands of distinct CDR3 sequences; about a sixth are singletons and the top ten take around two fifths. Germline CDR1 is ENHRY and CDR2 is SYGVKD. Trimming took 8 bases from V and 4 from J, leaving 13 bases between them. CDR3 size: 13 residues. These data come from a study of T-cell reconstitution after alpha-beta-depleted transplantation in children.

This clonotype was obtained from a male patient aged 2 to 9 who had a stem cell transplant for acute lymphoblastic leukemia, so the T cells may come from the graft donor. The specimen comprised PBMCs, mostly from graft donor cells, sampled 360 days after TCRalphabeta/CD19-depleted stem cell transplant. This chain connects TRBV10-3 to TRBJ2-3, with D tentatively TRBD1 (5 bases). For the CDR3, the DNA is TGTGCCATCTGTAGGGGCGGAGCAGATACGCAGTATTTT. This sequence encodes CAICRGGADTQYF.